Listed below are T cell receptor beta chains from one sample, sequenced in a study of identical twins. From the 5' RACE reads, TCRdb called clonotypes with MiXCR, one entry per CDR3 protein. Counted here are around 1.7 million distinct CDR3 sequences, less than 35% occurring once; the ten biggest clones make up over 0.25%. The sequenced sample consisted of cord blood. The receptor source for this set is a newborn girl in good health. Both conserved end residues are part of each CDR3. The D gene is left open where the match is weak. Expanded clones are given a class, and other clones once, few, many or no size at all.

>many|TRBV10-3|TRBJ2-3|.|15
CAISESGEHTDTQYF
TGTGCCATCAGTGAGTCCGGGGAACACACAGATACGCAGTATTTT
>few|TRBV12-3/TRBV12-4|TRBJ2-7|.|15
CASSLDSSSYNEQYF
TGCGCCAGCAGCTTGGACAGTAGCTCCTACAATGAGCAGTACTTC
>many|TRBV6-5|TRBJ2-1|TRBD2|16
CASSYLTSGGFNEQFF
TGTGCCAGCAGTTACTTGACTAGCGGGGGATTTAATGAGCAGTTCTTC
>once|TRBV14|TRBJ2-2|.|13
CAGSQDLAGELFF
TGTGCCGGCAGCCAAGATCTGGCCGGGGAGCTGTTTTTT
>few|TRBV5-1|TRBJ2-7|.|15
CASSLNPGSPHEQYF
TGCGCCAGCAGCCTCAACCCCGGGAGTCCCCACGAGCAGTACTTC
>.|TRBV25-1|TRBJ2-3|.|17
CASSELNPGLYTDTQYF
TGTGCCAGCAGTGAATTAAATCCAGGACTGTACACAGATACGCAGTATTTT
>many|TRBV5-1|TRBJ2-3|TRBD2|15
CASSPEEREKDTQYF
TGCGCCAGCAGTCCCGAGGAGCGGGAGAAAGATACGCAGTATTTT
>many|TRBV6-2/TRBV6-3|TRBJ2-1|.|11
CACSGYNEQFF
TGTGCCTGTAGCGGTTACAATGAGCAGTTCTTC
>.|TRBV12-3/TRBV12-4|TRBJ1-1|.|14
CASSSWGGPDEAFF
TGTGCCAGCTCATCCTGGGGAGGGCCGGATGAAGCTTTCTTT
>many|TRBV20-1|TRBJ2-4|TRBD1|15
CSASAPGQGLNIQYF
TGCAGTGCTAGTGCCCCGGGACAGGGGCTAAACATTCAGTACTTC
>few|TRBV5-1|TRBJ2-1|.|14
CASSYLAEYNEQFF
TGCGCCAGCAGCTACCTAGCCGAGTACAATGAGCAGTTCTTC
>.|TRBV18|TRBJ2-2|TRBD1|17
CASSPLRDSANTGELFF
TGTGCCAGCTCACCACTAAGGGACAGCGCGAACACCGGGGAGCTGTTTTTT
>many|TRBV4-2|TRBJ2-1|TRBD1|14
CASSQDRGNNEQFF
TGCGCCAGCAGCCAAGACAGGGGCAACAATGAGCAGTTCTTC
>.|TRBV5-5|TRBJ1-2|.|14
CASSGYGGNYGYTF
TGTGCCAGCAGCGGATATGGGGGTAACTATGGCTACACCTTC
>many|TRBV28|TRBJ2-5|TRBD2|15
CASSLWTSGKETQYF
TGTGCCAGCAGTTTATGGACTAGCGGGAAAGAGACCCAGTACTTC
>few|TRBV2|TRBJ1-4|TRBD1|15
CAGRTGAATNEKLFF
TGTGCCGGGAGGACAGGGGCGGCTACTAATGAAAAACTGTTTTTT
>.|TRBV4-1|TRBJ2-7|TRBD2|17
CVSSQGDLAGFYNEQYF
TGCGTCAGCAGCCAAGGGGATCTAGCGGGGTTTTACAATGAGCAGTACTTC
>.|TRBV9|TRBJ2-7|TRBD2|15
CASSPHGTSGYEQYF
TGTGCCAGCAGCCCCCACGGGACTAGCGGTTACGAGCAGTACTTC
>.|TRBV29-1|TRBJ2-7|.|14
CSVGYGRGPYEQYF
TGCAGCGTTGGCTACGGGCGGGGACCCTACGAGCAGTACTTC
>.|TRBV28|TRBJ2-7|.|14
CASSLRSPYSEQYF
TGTGCCAGCAGTTTACGGTCCCCTTACAGCGAGCAGTACTTC
>many|TRBV6-5|TRBJ2-7|TRBD2|17
CASSYSILAGSSYEQYF
TGTGCCAGCAGTTACTCTATACTAGCGGGGAGCTCCTACGAGCAGTACTTC
>.|TRBV7-9|TRBJ1-2|.|15
CASSLVSTGRGGYTF
TGTGCCAGCAGCTTGGTTTCCACAGGCCGGGGTGGCTACACCTTC
>.|TRBV2|TRBJ2-5|TRBD2|16
CASSEEALAVGETQYF
TGTGCCAGCAGTGAAGAGGCTCTAGCGGTGGGAGAGACCCAGTACTTC
>few|TRBV7-9|TRBJ1-2|.|15
CASSGRTDANYGYTF
TGTGCCAGCAGCGGACGGACGGATGCTAACTATGGCTACACCTTC
>few|TRBV5-1|TRBJ2-5|.|17
CASSLWSTGNRQETQYF
TGCGCCAGCAGCTTGTGGTCAACAGGGAATCGCCAAGAGACCCAGTACTTC
>.|TRBV19|TRBJ2-7|TRBD1|15
CASSIPGQGAYEQYF
TGTGCCAGTAGTATACCGGGACAGGGGGCCTACGAGCAGTACTTC
>few|TRBV4-1|TRBJ1-2|.|15
CASSQGQTANYGYTF
TGCGCCAGCAGCCAAGGCCAGACAGCCAACTATGGCTACACCTTC
>.|TRBV9|TRBJ1-2|.|14
CASSVGVGTKGYTF
TGTGCCAGCAGCGTAGGTGTAGGGACCAAGGGCTACACCTTC
>.|TRBV4-1|TRBJ2-7|TRBD1|16
CASSQDGTGRSYEQYF
TGCGCCAGCAGCCAAGATGGGACAGGACGGTCCTACGAGCAGTACTTC
>.|TRBV3-1|TRBJ2-1|.|15
CASSHLRLGRETQFF
TGTGCCAGCAGCCATCTTCGACTAGGAAGGGAGACCCAGTTCTTC
>.|TRBV12-3/TRBV12-4|TRBJ1-2|.|12
CASSLWRGGYTF
TGTGCCAGCAGTTTATGGCGGGGTGGCTACACCTTC
>.|TRBV2|TRBJ2-7|TRBD1|14
CASKVDRAPYEQYF
TGTGCCAGCAAAGTAGACAGGGCCCCATACGAGCAGTACTTC
>few|TRBV5-1|TRBJ2-7|.|15
CASSLRHWRAYEQYF
TGCGCCAGCAGCTTACGACACTGGCGGGCCTACGAGCAGTACTTC
>.|TRBV14|TRBJ2-7|TRBD2|15
CASSQVNSGSSEQYF
TGTGCCAGCAGCCAAGTGAATAGCGGGAGCTCCGAGCAGTACTTC
>.|TRBV19|TRBJ2-1|TRBD2|15
CASSIVLAVKETQFF
TGTGCCAGTAGTATAGTACTAGCGGTAAAAGAGACCCAGTTCTTC
>.|TRBV9|TRBJ1-2|.|11
CASSVGQRYTF
TGTGCCAGCAGCGTAGGACAGCGCTACACCTTC
>.|TRBV25-1|TRBJ2-3|.|15
CASSEGGRGTDTQYF
TGTGCCAGCAGTGAAGGGGGCAGGGGCACAGATACGCAGTATTTT
>.|TRBV5-6|TRBJ2-2|TRBD2|18
CASSSHGLAGRRTGELFF
TGTGCCAGCAGCTCGCACGGACTAGCGGGTCGGAGGACCGGGGAGCTGTTTTTT
>few|TRBV29-1|TRBJ2-7|.|14
CSVAGDNSYNEQYF
TGCAGCGTTGCCGGGGACAACTCCTACAATGAGCAGTACTTC
>.|TRBV20-1|TRBJ2-3|TRBD1|15
CSARDGTGKEDTQYF
TGCAGTGCTAGAGACGGGACAGGGAAAGAAGATACGCAGTATTTT